The entry below describes one T cell receptor (beta chain). This clonotype came up many times. Its target antigen remains unknown. No base quality values were provided; no much bigger clone lies one nucleotide off. The data are from a study of CD8 T cells in ankylosing spondylitis (dated by TCRdb to between 2016 and 2019). Study-level background: To find TCR variants linked to disease, the study profiled T cell receptor beta repertoires in ankylosing spondylitis patients and healthy donors. The whole study cohort included about a hundred healthy donors and roughly 24 ankylosing spondylitis patients. Peripheral blood samples were taken, and synovial fluid was additionally collected from ankylosing spondylitis patients.

Sequencing was performed on an Illumina HiSeq 2500. TCR beta libraries were prepared by quantitative 5'-RACE with molecular barcodes. Turning to the authors' computational methods: Disease-linked TCR variants were identified with a new computational method built on a probabilistic model of VDJ rearrangement. The public reads were run again by TCRdb, first through fastp at Q25 and then through MiXCR, and only productive beta chains were kept. Under each unique CDR3 protein, matching rows form one entry showing the most common genes and DNA. TCRdb, not the original authors, processed these V and J calls. This sample is represented by approximately 40,000 distinct CDR3 sequences; around 6.2% of them were singletons. Roughly 12% of the sample is in the top ten clones. Study-wide conclusions, independent of this receptor: Some of the motif variants had been reported before in the synovial fluid and blood of reactive arthritis patients, a finding that suggests common disease-initiation mechanisms. Significant enrichment of the disease-linked clones was reported in matched synovial fluid samples from ankylosing spondylitis patients. A TCR beta motif of eight highly homologous amino acid variants appeared characteristic of blood from ankylosing spondylitis patients. A CD8+ phenotype was shown by the disease-linked clones, which were found at relatively low frequencies in peripheral blood.

Looking up the germline V gene yields CDR1 SGDLS and CDR2 YYNGEE. Its CDR3 holds 14 amino acids, cysteine through phenylalanine. Only the CDR3 part of the read is kept: 42 bases, read in frame from the first base. V was cut back by 0 bases and J by 2 bases, leaving a gap of 8 bases between them. The receptor comes from a male donor with ankylosing spondylitis or in good health (not recorded which). The chain links TRBV9 with TRBJ1-2; the D segment could be TRBD1, given 5 matching bases. The specimen sequenced was blood, either unsorted or a sorted T cell fraction (not recorded which). The nucleotides are TGTGCCAGCAGCGTAGCTCGGGGGAACTATGGCTACACCTTC. Its protein is CASSVARGNYGYTF.